The clone carrying this T cell receptor beta chain was seen only a few times. Time point of the sample: newly diagnosed GD, antithyroid drugs for less than 3 months. TCR sequences were obtained from RNA taken from PBMCs. The source of the sample is a study of regulatory T cells in long-lasting Graves disease. Study-wide background: Newly diagnosed Graves' patients took antithyroid drugs under 3 months.

CDR1 MDHEN and CDR2 SYDVKM come from the germline V gene. The CDR3 runs to 15 residues. V was pared by 3 bases and J by 6 bases, with 7 bases of the junction left unmatched. Library construction for TCR beta used iRepertoire HTBI primers and Arm-PCR of CDR3 regions. In TCRdb, the multiplex PCR reads were re-called with MiXCR into one record per CDR3 protein. The sample lists about 560,000 distinct CDR3 sequences, 15% to 20% seen once, with around 11% in the top ten. These data were also reused for a study on T cells in Graves' hyperthyroidism and ophthalmopathy. That report notes: Pregnant or lactating patients were excluded, as were those with uncontrolled infection or other autoimmune disease.

The sample in question was peripheral blood mononuclear cells (PBMCs), obtained at new diagnosis, from a patient treated with antithyroid drugs. J is TRBJ2-2 and V is TRBV28; TRBD1 matches at 7 bases. The sequence was collected from a man between 18 and 35 years old with Graves disease. CDR3 sequence reads: CASSFRGQKAGELFF. CDR3 nucleotide sequence: TGTGCCAGCAGTTTTAGGGGACAGAAGGCCGGGGAGCTGTTTTTT.